This T cell receptor beta chain was recovered during a study of blood T cell repertoires in COVID-19. Data came from immunoSEQ multiplex PCR; TCRdb stores just in-frame clones and leaves some out. The table records fewer than 500,000 clones, roughly nine tenths of them present only once. V lost 3 bases to trimming and J lost 10 bases, with 16 bases between them. The germline gives CDR1 SGHDT, CDR2 YYEEEE. The CDR3 runs to 14 residues. The sample taken for sequencing was PBMCs or T cells enriched from blood (not recorded which). The chain is built from TRBV5-6 and TRBJ1-4, with D uncertain. This clonotype was obtained from a woman under 30 with acute COVID-19. The CDR3: CASSSERGSGKLFF. DNA for the CDR3: TGTGCCAGCAGCTCGGAACGAGGGTCGGGAAAACTGTTTTTT.